Presented here are 9 T cell receptor beta chains from one specimen sequenced in a study of blood T cell repertoires in COVID-19. The assay was immunoSEQ multiplex PCR, and TCRdb's table has in-frame clones only and misses some. The table has 60,000 or so clones, roughly 70% seen once. The material sequenced was PBMCs or T cells enriched from blood (not recorded which). These receptors came from a woman aged 55-70 years who had been exposed to COVID-19.

In this sample, this clone turned up a few times. V is TRBV19 and J is TRBJ2-7; TRBD2 agrees at 9 bases. V lost 3 bases, J lost 2 bases, and 2 bases stayed unmatched. Germline V CDR1 and CDR2: LNHDA, SQIVND (reference sequence). This CDR3 region has 14 residues. The CDR3 is CASSIERGAYEQYF. Here the CDR3 DNA reads TGTGCCAGTAGTATCGAGCGGGGGGCCTACGAGCAGTACTTC.

The chain employs TRBV28 and TRBJ2-1; D remains unclear. V dropped 6 bases and J dropped 4 bases, with 7 bases sitting between them. Germline V gene lookup returns CDR1 MDHEN and CDR2 SYDVKM. The CDR3 is 12 amino acids. The CDR3 reads CASSNQYNEQFF. The DNA of the CDR3 is TGTGCCAGCAGCAACCAGTACAATGAGCAGTTCTTC.

The chain is built from TRBV28 and TRBJ2-1; D gene uncertain. The CDR3 is 11 amino acids. CDR1 and CDR2 from the germline V gene are MDHEN and SYDVKM. Deletions cut 3 bases from V and 8 bases from J, with 5 bases between. CDR3 amino acids: CASSFRDEQFF. The CDR3 DNA reads as TGTGCCAGCAGTTTCCGGGATGAGCAGTTCTTC. Full variable domain (remainder filled in from reference TRBV28 and TRBJ2-1): DVKVTQSSRYLVKRTGEKVFLECVQDMDHENMFWYRQDPGLGLRLIYFSYDVKMKEKGDIPEGYSVSREKKERFSLILESASTNQTSMYLCASSFRDEQFFGPGTRLTVL.

The DNA for the CDR3 is TGTGCCAGCAGCCTCAGGGGTGAGACCCAGTACTTC. Protein sequence: CASSLRGETQYF. This sequence joins TRBV6-5 and TRBJ2-5; D may be TRBD1 (6 bases). Per the germline V gene, CDR1 is MNHEY and CDR2 is SVGAGI. The V end was cut by 6 bases, the J end by 5 bases, with 10 bases between. CDR3 length equals 12 residues.

The genes are TRBV5-1 and TRBJ2-3; 9 positions match TRBD2. Germline V gene lookup returns CDR1 SGHRS and CDR2 YFSETQ. Trimming cost V 4 bases and J 3 bases; bases outside gene matches: 3. CDR3 length: 14 residues. CDR3 sequence reads: CASSVLAGTDTQYF. CDR3 in DNA: TGCGCCAGCAGCGTTCTAGCGGGGACAGATACGCAGTATTTT. Based on the CDR3 plus reference TRBV5-1 and TRBJ2-3, the full variable domain is KAGVTQTPRYLIKTRGQQVTLSCSPISGHRSVSWYQQTPGQGLQFLFEYFSETQRNKGNFPGRFSGRQFSNSRSEMNVSTLELGDSALYLCASSVLAGTDTQYFGPGTRLTVL.

This clone showed up just a few times. The chain has TRBV7-2 and TRBJ2-1; TRBD2 matches at 14 bases. This CDR3 has 16 amino acids. V lost 0 bases and J lost 9; bases outside the gene matches: 4. Germline loops: CDR1 SGHTA, CDR2 FQGNSA. CDR3 sequence reads: CASSLATSGGAREQFF. CDR3 bases: TGTGCCAGCAGCTTAGCGACTAGCGGGGGGGCGCGTGAGCAGTTCTTC.

This sequence joins TRBV20-1 and TRBJ2-1, with 12 bases aligning to TRBD2. Germline V CDR1 and CDR2: DFQATT, SNEGSKA (reference sequence). CDR3 length: 17 amino acids. The V and J ends lost 3 bases and 3 bases, in that order; junction bases with no gene match: 9. CDR3 protein: CSASLLAGGQGYNEQFF. The CDR3 DNA reads as TGCAGTGCTAGTTTGCTAGCGGGAGGGCAAGGCTACAATGAGCAGTTCTTC.

In its sample, this clone was seen a few times. The rearrangement uses TRBV7-9 and TRBJ1-2, with a possible D match to TRBD1 (5 bases). The CDR3 covers 14 residues. The V end was cut by 5 bases, the J end by 0 bases, with 10 bases between. Germline CDR1 SEHNR, CDR2 FQNEAQ (reference sequence). CDR3 in DNA: TGTGCCAGCAGCCAGGGTTCCTCTAACTATGGCTACACCTTC. Its translation: CASSQGSSNYGYTF. Combining the CDR3 with reference TRBV7-9 and TRBJ1-2 gives the whole variable domain DTGVSQNPRHKITKRGQNVTFRCDPISEHNRLYWYRQTLGQGPEFLTYFQNEAQLEKSRLLSDRFSAERPKGSFSTLEIQRTEQGDSAMYLCASSQGSSNYGYTFGSGTRLTVV.

The J gene is TRBJ1-5, the V gene TRBV19, with 7 positions matching TRBD1. Trimming removed 7 bases from V and 2 bases from J; junction bases left unmatched: 8. Germline V lookup: CDR1 LNHDA, CDR2 SQIVND (reference sequence). The CDR3 is 15 residues long. This chain's CDR3 is CASIQHQGGNQPQHF. CDR3 DNA: TGTGCCAGTATCCAACACCAGGGGGGCAATCAGCCCCAGCATTTT.